This TCR beta chain originates from a study of cytomegalovirus exposure and HLA in healthy donors. About the research overall: From HLA-typed donors, an early data release held tens of millions of unique TCRs.

The study's findings and limits: Listed as cytomegalovirus-associated were 150 or so TCR beta chains.

PCR employed 60 Vbeta and 13 Jbeta primers. Method: immunoSEQ multiplex PCR; TCRdb's copy keeps in-frame clones and lacks some. There are 90,000 to 100,000 clones in the sample; more than 60% occur only once, and approximately 15% lies in the top ten. About this clone itself: The antigen is not known.

The ends were cut back, 3 bases at V and 6 bases at J, with 9 bases in the middle. The CDR3 has 14 residues. Germline loops: CDR1 SGHTA, CDR2 FQGNSA. The sequencing sample was made of PBMCs. The TCR sequence derives from a man aged 60 to 75 in good health and CMV-seropositive. J is TRBJ1-6 and V is TRBV7-2; no clear D. DNA of the CDR3: TGTGCCAGCAGCTTCTTCACAGCTAATTCACCCCTCCACTTT. This gives the protein CASSFFTANSPLHF.